The 9 T cell receptor beta chains listed next were all sequenced from one sample in a study of beta chain features in type 1 diabetes. The whole isolated RNA underwent reverse transcription, so sequencing captured expressed TCRB transcripts. Here immunoSEQ multiplex PCR was the method, and the copy in TCRdb shows in-frame clones only, minus some. The table records 450,000 to 600,000 clones, 25% to 35% of them present only once. Sequences were obtained from naive CD4+ T cells from blood. Receptors originate from a man between 18 and 29 years old in good health.

This chain uses TRBV5-1 with TRBJ2-1, with TRBD1 as a possible D gene (6 bases). This CDR3 has 12 amino acids. Trimming pared 2 bases from V and 10 bases from J, leaving 10 bases between. The germline gives CDR1 SGHRS, CDR2 YFSETQ. The CDR3 protein is CASSLQGLEQFF. As DNA, the CDR3 is TGCGCCAGCAGCTTACAGGGCTTGGAGCAGTTCTTC.

This chain joins TRBV29-1 and TRBJ2-5; 8 bases agree with TRBD1. Germline assignment: CDR1 SQVTM and CDR2 ANQGSEA. The junction had 1 base not matched to a gene; V was cut back by 3 bases and J by 1 base. The length of the CDR3 is 13 residues. Here the CDR3 reads CSVEGQAQETQYF. The CDR3 coding sequence is TGCAGCGTTGAGGGACAGGCCCAAGAGACCCAGTACTTC.

This clone was detected only once. The V call is TRBV4-1, the J call TRBJ1-3; D uncertain. Trimming removed 7 bases from V and 3 bases from J, with 7 bases in between. Germline V gives CDR1 MGHRA, CDR2 YSYEKL. The CDR3 sequence is 12 residues long. The CDR3 protein is CASKDFGNTIYF. The DNA for the CDR3 is TGCGCCAGCAAGGATTTTGGAAACACCATATATTTT.

Note on this clone: Other DNA variants within this sample encode the same CDR3. The V gene is TRBV30, the J gene TRBJ1-1, with 7 bases aligning to TRBD1. J gave up 2 bases and V 1 base, and 1 base lay outside the gene matches. The germline gives CDR1 GTSNPN, CDR2 SVGIG (reference sequence). This CDR3 is 13 amino acids long. The CDR3 nucleotides read TGTGCCTGGAGTGGACAGGGCAACACTGAAGCTTTCTTT. This encodes CAWSGQGNTEAFF.

This clone has only a few counts. The same CDR3 arises from other DNA sequences in this sample as well. The rearrangement joins TRBV5-1 to TRBJ2-7; D perhaps matches TRBD2 (5 bases). The V and J ends lost 3 bases and 4 bases respectively, with 8 bases between them. CDR3 length: 12 residues. Germline CDR1 is SGHRS and CDR2 is YFSETQ. CDR3 bases: TGCGCCAGCAGCTACAGCGGTTACGAGCAGTACTTC. Amino acids: CASSYSGYEQYF.

The chain couples TRBV7-3 to TRBJ2-5; D is unclear. V was clipped by 7 bases and J by 5 bases, with 2 bases between them. The CDR3 runs to 9 residues. Germline CDR1 and CDR2: SGHTA and FQGTGA. The CDR3 reads CASIETQYF. CDR3 in DNA: TGTGCCAGCATTGAGACCCAGTACTTC.

In regard to this clone: Germline is not matched at one junction end, which may reflect a read error. V usage is TRBV7-2 and J usage is TRBJ2-3; 7 bases are shared with TRBD2. The CDR3 totals 15 residues. In germline, CDR1 is SGHTA, CDR2 FQGNSA. CDR3 sequence (DNA): TGTGCCAGCAGCTTAGATATACGGGAGGCAGATACGCGGTATTTT. As protein: CASSLDIREADTRYF.

There are a few counts of this clone. The chain carries TRBV23-1 and TRBJ2-5; possibly TRBD2 for D (6 bases). TRBV23-1 is annotated as an ORF whose role is uncertain. Trimming took off 0 bases at V and 1 base at J, with 12 bases between the two ends. This CDR3 is built from 16 residues. The CDR3 DNA reads TGCGCCAGCAGTCAATCGGGGAGGATATTCCAAGAGACCCAGTACTTC. It is translated as CASSQSGRIFQETQYF.

The chain recombines TRBV30 with TRBJ2-3; D is perhaps TRBD1 (6 bases). CDR1 is GTSNPN and CDR2 is SVGIG in the germline V gene (reference sequence). The germline V and J ends were trimmed by 2 bases and 1 base, with 13 bases remaining between them. CDR3 size: 15 residues. CDR3 sequence reads: CAWSHGDRRTDTQYF. CDR3 DNA: TGTGCCTGGAGTCACGGAGACAGGCGCACAGATACGCAGTATTTT.